The entry that follows covers one T cell receptor (beta chain) sequence. This clonotype has just a few counts. Its antigen specificity is not known. There are no base qualities to consult, and no much larger clone falls within one base. These data are taken from a study of patients and donors after allogeneic stem cell transplantation (dated by TCRdb to 2020 to 2022). Measured from the cysteine to the phenylalanine, the CDR3 is 19 residues long. The kept DNA is CDR3 alone, 57 bases in frame from the first base. CDR1 and CDR2 are drawn from the germline V gene (reference sequence): LNHNV, YYDKDF. Between the V and J ends, shortened by 0 bases and 2 bases respectively, the junction contains 23 bases. Libraries were made using RT-PCR. The sequencer was a NextSeq 550. Clones were called with MiXCR by TCRdb after fastp trimmed the public reads at Q25, and only in-frame beta chains were retained. Rows with a matching CDR3 protein are joined into one entry that keeps the most common DNA and genes. The sample records 800,000 to 1,000,000 distinct CDR3 sequences, roughly 18% of which are singletons. Around 6% of the sample goes to the ten largest clones.

The V and J genes are TRBV15 and TRBJ2-7, with TRBD1 perhaps the D gene, on 8 matching bases. Input material: blood, either unsorted or a sorted T cell fraction (not recorded which). This clonotype originated in a human donor who was either an allogeneic HSCT recipient or a stem cell or donor lymphocyte infusion donor (not recorded which). It is not recorded whose cells these are; they may come from a transplant donor. The nucleotide sequence is given as TGTGCCACCAGCAGAGATCCCACCTCCGGACAGGGACTAACCTACGAGCAGTACTTC. Its protein product is CATSRDPTSGQGLTYEQYF.